What follows are 17 T cell receptor beta chains derived from one specimen sequenced in a study of shared clonotypes between healthy human individuals. Produced via immunoSEQ multiplex PCR; TCRdb's table is partial and in-frame only. Among about 2.2 million clones listed, just over 90% were seen once. Terminally differentiated effector memory CD45RA+ cells were excluded from the naive CD8 cells, which were CD45RO-negative and positively selected for CCR7. The sequenced sample was naive CD8+ T cells from PBMCs. These TCRs come from a man aged 18 to 30 in good health. Some clones in this sample may be carry-over from other donors' samples.

This chain connects TRBV7-2 to TRBJ1-3; the D gene is possibly TRBD1 (5 bases). The germline V gene has CDR1 SGHTA and CDR2 FQGNSA. CDR3 length equals 16 residues. V was cut by 4 bases and J by 2 bases, with 15 bases left in between. In DNA form, the CDR3 reads TGTGCCAGCAGCTCCAGGGCTGGGGGACCTGGAAACACCATATATTTT. Translating gives CASSSRAGGPGNTIYF.

The chain has TRBV19 and TRBJ2-5; perhaps TRBD2 as D (6 bases). The CDR3 is 13 residues long. Trimming took off 7 bases at V and 5 bases at J, with 14 bases between the two ends. Germline lookup yields CDR1 LNHDA and CDR2 SQIVND (reference sequence). The CDR3 loop reads CASKGGIGETQYF. The CDR3 DNA reads as TGTGCCAGTAAAGGCGGGATCGGGGAGACCCAGTACTTC.

The chain couples TRBV28 to TRBJ1-5, with 8 bases lining up with TRBD1. This CDR3 contains 16 residues. Germline lookup yields CDR1 MDHEN and CDR2 SYDVKM. After removal of 4 bases from V and 5 bases from J, the junction contained 10 bases not matched to a gene. This CDR3 is CASSYLGQADDQPQHF. For the CDR3, the DNA is TGTGCCAGCAGTTATTTGGGACAGGCAGATGATCAGCCCCAGCATTTT.

The rearrangement joins TRBV4-1 to TRBJ2-7; 12 bases are a match to TRBD2. The junction had 4 bases not matched to a gene; V was cut back by 4 bases and J by 3 bases. CDR1 is MGHRA, CDR2 YSYEKL, per germline. CDR3 length: 15 residues. Written as DNA, the CDR3 is TGCGCCAGCAGCCCCGGACTAGCGGGAAACTACGAGCAGTACTTC. This sequence encodes CASSPGLAGNYEQYF.

This sequence joins TRBV12-5 and TRBJ1-5, with TRBD1 matching over 7 bases. This CDR3 has 17 amino acids. Germline CDR1 reads LGHNT; CDR2 reads FRNRAP. With V trimmed by 0 bases and J by 0 bases, 5 bases remained unmatched. The chain's CDR3 is CASGLVGGTASNQPQHF. CDR3 DNA sequence: TGTGCTAGTGGTTTGGTTGGGGGGACAGCTAGCAATCAGCCCCAGCATTTT.

V is TRBV25-1 and J is TRBJ2-5; 8 nucleotides match TRBD2. V lost 1 base and J lost 5; bases outside the gene matches: 3. Germline CDR1 reads MGHDK; CDR2 reads SYGVNS. The CDR3 extends over 14 amino acids. This CDR3 is CASSELGGGETQYF. CDR3 nucleotide sequence: TGTGCCAGCAGTGAATTGGGCGGGGGGGAGACCCAGTACTTC.

The rearrangement links TRBV28 to TRBJ1-3; 7 positions agree with TRBD1. CDR1 and CDR2 (germline): MDHEN, SYDVKM. This CDR3 contains 18 residues. V shed 3 bases, J shed 3 bases, and the junction held 14 bases outside the gene matches. The CDR3 spells CASSLRGQAVVLGNTIYF. In DNA, the CDR3 is TGTGCCAGCAGTTTGCGAGGACAGGCGGTCGTCCTTGGAAACACCATATATTTT.

This clone has more than one count but fewer than ten. Other DNA sequences in this sample translate to the same CDR3. This sequence joins TRBV28 and TRBJ2-7, with a tentative D call TRBD2 (5 bases). The CDR3 sequence is 12 residues long. CDR1 is MDHEN and CDR2 is SYDVKM in the germline V gene. With 3 bases removed from V and 3 bases from J, the gap between germline ends came to 6 bases. The CDR3 region has the DNA TGTGCCAGCAGTTTCGGGGTCTACGAGCAGTACTTC. It codes for CASSFGVYEQYF.

Of note for this clone: Other nucleotide sequences from this sample produce the same CDR3. CDR3 region: CASSLGGGYEQYF. CDR3 nucleotides: TGCGCCAGCAGCTTAGGGGGCGGCTACGAGCAGTACTTC. This chain links TRBV5-1 with TRBJ2-7, with TRBD1 matching over 7 bases. The CDR3 sequence is 13 residues long. Per germline, CDR1 SGHRS and CDR2 YFSETQ. The J segment lost 3 bases and the V segment lost 2 bases, leaving 2 bases of the junction unmatched.

V usage is TRBV28 and J usage is TRBJ2-1; 10 nucleotides align to TRBD2. The CDR3 has 16 residues. Looked up from germline, CDR1 is MDHEN and CDR2 is SYDVKM. J lost 4 bases, V lost 3 bases, and 6 bases had no gene match. The CDR3 DNA reads as TGTGCCAGCAGTTTCCCTGGACTAGCGGCTTACAATGAGCAGTTCTTC. It translates to CASSFPGLAAYNEQFF.

The count of this clone is one. The chain's CDR3 is CASSLGENNEQFF. DNA for the CDR3: TGTGCCAGCAGTCTAGGGGAAAATAATGAGCAGTTCTTC. This sequence joins TRBV13 and TRBJ2-1; tentative D call: TRBD1 (5 bases). V was cut by 6 bases and J by 7 bases, with 13 bases left in between. CDR3 length: 13 residues. CDR1 and CDR2 from the germline V gene are PRHDT and FYEKMQ (reference sequence). The entire variable domain, with the rest obtained from reference TRBV13 and TRBJ2-1, is as follows: AAGVIQSPRHLIKEKRETATLKCYPIPRHDTVYWYQQGPGQDPQFLISFYEKMQSDKGSIPDRFSAQQFSDYHSELNMSSLELGDSALYFCASSLGENNEQFFGPGTRLTVL.

The J gene is TRBJ2-1, the V gene TRBV7-9; no definite D call. Trimming took 7 bases from V and 5 from J, leaving 6 bases between them. The CDR3 sequence is 11 residues long. The germline CDR1 and CDR2 sequences are SEHNR and FQNEAQ (reference sequence). CDR3: CASNVNNEQFF. For the CDR3, the DNA is TGTGCCAGCAACGTAAACAATGAGCAGTTCTTC.

This clone was recorded only once. J is TRBJ1-2 and V is TRBV6-1; D is ambiguous. Germline V CDR1 and CDR2: MNHNS, SASEGT. This CDR3 spans 15 amino acids. The CDR3 DNA reads TGTGTCTCCCAGAATGTAGGTGGCCGCAACTATGGCTACACCTTC. Translating gives CVSQNVGGRNYGYTF.

The CDR3 region is CATLGGVTVHEQYF. The CDR3 nucleotides read TGTGCCACCCTCGGCGGGGTAACCGTCCACGAGCAGTACTTC. The chain carries TRBV28 and TRBJ2-7; D is perhaps TRBD2 (6 bases). Germline V gene sequence: CDR1 MDHEN, CDR2 SYDVKM. Deletions cut 10 bases from V and 5 bases from J, with 21 bases between. There are 14 residues in the CDR3. Filled out from reference TRBV28 and TRBJ2-7, the complete variable domain reads DVKVTQSSRYLVKRTGEKVFLECVQDMDHENMFWYRQDPGLGLRLIYFSYDVKMKEKGDIPEGYSVSREKKERFSLILESASTNQTSMYLCATLGGVTVHEQYFGPGTRLTVT.

The chain has TRBV28 and TRBJ2-1; tentative D call: TRBD2 (6 bases). CDR1 and CDR2 (germline): MDHEN, SYDVKM. V gave up 5 bases and J gave up 4 bases, with 9 bases separating them. The CDR3 totals 13 residues. CDR3 DNA sequence: TGTGCCAGCAGTCACGGGACTTACAATGAGCAGTTCTTC. It specifies CASSHGTYNEQFF.

The V and J genes are TRBV5-1 and TRBJ1-5; tentative D call: TRBD1 (5 bases). V lost 0 bases and J 2 bases, leaving 6 bases between the germline ends. The CDR3 sequence is 14 residues long. Germline CDR1 SGHRS, CDR2 YFSETQ. As DNA, the CDR3 is TGCGCCAGCAGCTTGGTAGGGGGCAATCAGCCCCAGCATTTT. Protein: CASSLVGGNQPQHF.

The chain recombines TRBV7-6 with TRBJ2-2; D unresolved. The CDR3 runs 13 residues. Trimming cost V 3 bases and J 6 bases, with 8 bases left between them. CDR1 is SGHVS and CDR2 is FNYEAQ in the germline V gene. In DNA form, the CDR3 reads TGTGCCAGCAGCTTCCCCCGAGCCGGGGAGCTGTTTTTT. Encoded protein: CASSFPRAGELFF.